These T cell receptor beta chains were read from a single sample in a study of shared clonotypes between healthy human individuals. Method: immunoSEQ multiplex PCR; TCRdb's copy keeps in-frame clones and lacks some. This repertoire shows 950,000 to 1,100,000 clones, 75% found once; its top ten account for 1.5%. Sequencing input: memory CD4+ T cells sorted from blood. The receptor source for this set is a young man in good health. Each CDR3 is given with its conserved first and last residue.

cdr3_aa: CASSLGETLGAFF
v_call: TRBV28
j_call: TRBJ1-1

cdr3_aa: CAISQGATNEKLFF
v_call: TRBV10-3
j_call: TRBJ1-4

cdr3_aa: CASSPRASGSSYEQYF
v_call: TRBV5-1
j_call: TRBJ2-7

cdr3_aa: CASSLNGPAPLHF
v_call: TRBV7-9
j_call: TRBJ1-6

cdr3_aa: CASGLVGGYTF
v_call: TRBV12-5
j_call: TRBJ1-2

cdr3_aa: CASSQDAGGRVFSGANVLTF
v_call: TRBV4-1
j_call: TRBJ2-6

cdr3_aa: CASSATGTTHEKLFF
v_call: TRBV25-1
j_call: TRBJ1-4

cdr3_aa: CASSPGLTSEQYF
v_call: TRBV11-2
j_call: TRBJ2-7

cdr3_aa: CASSRTGIGETQYF
v_call: TRBV19
j_call: TRBJ2-5

cdr3_aa: CASSYLDMSSYEQYF
v_call: TRBV6-6
j_call: TRBJ2-7

cdr3_aa: CASSAPGQGNEQYF
v_call: TRBV5-4
j_call: TRBJ2-7

cdr3_aa: CASSSLAGVWETQYF
v_call: TRBV7-2
j_call: TRBJ2-5

cdr3_aa: CASRKQGGNEKLFF
v_call: TRBV14
j_call: TRBJ1-4

cdr3_aa: CSAFSTEQFF
v_call: TRBV20-1
j_call: TRBJ2-1

cdr3_aa: CASSLDRKGKNEQFF
v_call: TRBV11-3
j_call: TRBJ2-1

cdr3_aa: CASTHQGTASGNTIYF
v_call: TRBV6-7
j_call: TRBJ1-3

cdr3_aa: CASSLQGRNSPLHF
v_call: TRBV5-1
j_call: TRBJ1-6

cdr3_aa: CASSLVGGPADTQYF
v_call: TRBV5-1
j_call: TRBJ2-3

cdr3_aa: CASSRTDYNSPLHF
v_call: TRBV2
j_call: TRBJ1-6

cdr3_aa: CASSPRQGGWNSPLHF
v_call: TRBV25-1
j_call: TRBJ1-6

cdr3_aa: CASSLDGGQSHQPQHF
v_call: TRBV7-6
j_call: TRBJ1-5

cdr3_aa: CASRRTGVNTQYF
v_call: TRBV2
j_call: TRBJ2-3

cdr3_aa: CASSLTRVGATHPNVLTF
v_call: TRBV23-1
j_call: TRBJ2-6

cdr3_aa: CASSGYRADTQYF
v_call: TRBV2
j_call: TRBJ2-3

cdr3_aa: CASSTPGPNYGYTF
v_call: TRBV28
j_call: TRBJ1-2

cdr3_aa: CASRSYSYEQYF
v_call: TRBV12-2
j_call: TRBJ2-7

cdr3_aa: CASSIDLLRQGNSPQHF
v_call: TRBV19
j_call: TRBJ1-5